The rows below give T cell receptor beta chains drawn from one sample of a study of blood T cell repertoires in COVID-19. Sequencing used immunoSEQ multiplex PCR; TCRdb keeps in-frame clones, though not all of them. The sample comprises tens of thousands of clones, roughly 83% of which are singletons, and roughly a quarter rests with the top ten. Sequenced: peripheral blood. These receptors all come from a human donor in a cohort sampled during active COVID-19. Both conserved end residues are part of each CDR3. Fields, in order: clone size, J gene, D gene, V gene, CDR3 DNA, CDR3 protein. D genes are given only for firm matches. Clone size is given for some rows only: seen once, a few or many times, or a class if the clone is expanded.

clone size: NA; J gene: TRBJ2-3; D gene: TRBD2; V gene: TRBV7-6; CDR3 DNA: TGTGCCAGCAGCCTACTAGCGGGAGGGGCAGATACGCAGTATTTT; CDR3 protein: CASSLLAGGADTQYF
clone size: NA; J gene: TRBJ2-3; D gene: TRBD1; V gene: TRBV7-2; CDR3 DNA: TGTGCCAGCAGCTCTACAGGGGGCGACACAGATACGCAGTATTTT; CDR3 protein: CASSSTGGDTDTQYF
clone size: NA; J gene: TRBJ1-3; D gene: NA; V gene: TRBV6-1; CDR3 DNA: TGTGCCAGCAGTGAAGCGAGAGGTACTGGAAACACCATATATTTT; CDR3 protein: CASSEARGTGNTIYF
clone size: NA; J gene: TRBJ1-6; D gene: NA; V gene: TRBV5-4; CDR3 DNA: TGTGCCAGCAGCGCTCCAGGGTGGAGTAATTCACCCCTCCACTTT; CDR3 protein: CASSAPGWSNSPLHF
clone size: once; J gene: TRBJ1-5; D gene: NA; V gene: TRBV6-6; CDR3 DNA: TGTGCCAGCAGTCCTGGAGGCAGCATGTATAGCAATCAGCCCCAGCATTTT; CDR3 protein: CASSPGGSMYSNQPQHF
clone size: NA; J gene: TRBJ2-5; D gene: TRBD2; V gene: TRBV7-3; CDR3 DNA: TGTGCCAGCAGCGCGAGCGGGAGGGCCACGGAGACCCAGTACTTC; CDR3 protein: CASSASGRATETQYF
clone size: NA; J gene: TRBJ2-7; D gene: NA; V gene: TRBV19; CDR3 DNA: TGTGCCAGTAGTGTGACAGCGTACGAGCAGTACTTC; CDR3 protein: CASSVTAYEQYF
clone size: NA; J gene: TRBJ1-2; D gene: NA; V gene: TRBV18; CDR3 DNA: TGTGCCAGCTCACCCCAGGGTGGGCCCAGCTATGGCTACACCTTC; CDR3 protein: CASSPQGGPSYGYTF
clone size: few; J gene: TRBJ1-4; D gene: TRBD1; V gene: TRBV19; CDR3 DNA: TGTGCCAGTACCGACAGGGAGAATGAAAAACTGTTTTTT; CDR3 protein: CASTDRENEKLFF
clone size: NA; J gene: TRBJ2-7; D gene: NA; V gene: TRBV28; CDR3 DNA: TGTGCCAGCAGTTCCGCGCGGTTGTGGGTTTACGAGCAGTACTTC; CDR3 protein: CASSSARLWVYEQYF
clone size: NA; J gene: TRBJ2-7; D gene: TRBD2; V gene: TRBV5-4; CDR3 DNA: TGTGCCAGCAGCCCGCAGAGCGGGGTAACCTACGAGCAGTACTTC; CDR3 protein: CASSPQSGVTYEQYF
clone size: few; J gene: TRBJ1-1; D gene: NA; V gene: TRBV5-6; CDR3 DNA: TGTGCCAGCAGCTTGGCCGGGGGTATAGAAGCTTTCTTT; CDR3 protein: CASSLAGGIEAFF
clone size: NA; J gene: TRBJ2-1; D gene: TRBD2; V gene: TRBV18; CDR3 DNA: TGTGCCAGCTCAGATGGACTAGCGGGGAGGAATGAGCAGTTCTTC; CDR3 protein: CASSDGLAGRNEQFF
clone size: NA; J gene: TRBJ2-7; D gene: NA; V gene: TRBV11-2; CDR3 DNA: TGTGCCAGCAGCTTAAGTAGTGCCCGAACCTACGAGCAGTACTTC; CDR3 protein: CASSLSSARTYEQYF
clone size: NA; J gene: TRBJ1-3; D gene: NA; V gene: TRBV18; CDR3 DNA: TGTGCCAGCTCACCAGTCTTCTTGGAGGGGTACGGAAACACCATATATTTT; CDR3 protein: CASSPVFLEGYGNTIYF
clone size: few; J gene: TRBJ1-1; D gene: NA; V gene: TRBV5-6; CDR3 DNA: TGTGCCAGCAGCGAGACAGCTTCCCTTATGAACACTGAAGCTTTCTTT; CDR3 protein: CASSETASLMNTEAFF
clone size: NA; J gene: TRBJ2-5; D gene: TRBD2; V gene: TRBV24-1; CDR3 DNA: TGTGCCACCAGTGATGCCCCGGGACTAGCGGAGACGGAGACCCAGTACTTC; CDR3 protein: CATSDAPGLAETETQYF
clone size: NA; J gene: TRBJ2-2; D gene: NA; V gene: TRBV4-2; CDR3 DNA: TGTGCCAGCAGCCAAGCTACAGGGTTCGGGGAGCTGTTTTTT; CDR3 protein: CASSQATGFGELFF
clone size: NA; J gene: TRBJ1-1; D gene: NA; V gene: TRBV7-9; CDR3 DNA: TGTGCCAGCAGCCCAACCACAGGAATGAACACTGAAGCTTTCTTT; CDR3 protein: CASSPTTGMNTEAFF
clone size: NA; J gene: TRBJ1-5; D gene: NA; V gene: TRBV7-9; CDR3 DNA: TGTGCCAGCAGCTTCTACACCGGGGGGGCCTATCAGCCCCAGCATTTT; CDR3 protein: CASSFYTGGAYQPQHF
clone size: NA; J gene: TRBJ2-3; D gene: NA; V gene: TRBV2; CDR3 DNA: TGTGCCAGCAGGGAGGGGGCTGGCACAGATACGCAGTATTTT; CDR3 protein: CASREGAGTDTQYF
clone size: once; J gene: TRBJ1-4; D gene: TRBD1; V gene: TRBV7-2; CDR3 DNA: TGTGCCAGCAGCTTAATCGGCAGGGGGTTCACTAATGAAAAACTGTTTTTT; CDR3 protein: CASSLIGRGFTNEKLFF
clone size: NA; J gene: TRBJ1-6; D gene: TRBD1; V gene: TRBV6-1; CDR3 DNA: TGTGCCAGCAGTGAATCTACAGGGGATAATTCACCCCTCCACTTT; CDR3 protein: CASSESTGDNSPLHF
clone size: few; J gene: TRBJ2-7; D gene: TRBD2; V gene: TRBV6-6; CDR3 DNA: TGTGCCAGCAGCCCGACTAGCCTCTACGAGCAGTACTTC; CDR3 protein: CASSPTSLYEQYF
clone size: NA; J gene: TRBJ2-3; D gene: NA; V gene: TRBV2; CDR3 DNA: TGTGCCAGCAGTGAAGCGGGGGGATTTTCCGCAGATACGCAGTATTTT; CDR3 protein: CASSEAGGFSADTQYF
clone size: NA; J gene: TRBJ1-3; D gene: NA; V gene: TRBV30; CDR3 DNA: TGTGCCTGGAGTGTATATGGGAGCTCTGGAAACACCATATATTTT; CDR3 protein: CAWSVYGSSGNTIYF
clone size: NA; J gene: TRBJ2-1; D gene: NA; V gene: TRBV4-2; CDR3 DNA: TGTGCCAGCAGCCGGGGAGAGCTACTCCACAATGAGCAGTTCTTC; CDR3 protein: CASSRGELLHNEQFF
clone size: NA; J gene: TRBJ2-7; D gene: NA; V gene: TRBV5-4; CDR3 DNA: TGTGCCAGCAGCTTCGGACAAGTAGGGGAGCAGTACTTC; CDR3 protein: CASSFGQVGEQYF
clone size: few; J gene: TRBJ1-3; D gene: NA; V gene: TRBV18; CDR3 DNA: TGTGCCAGCTCACCGTGGGGGGTCTCGAGCTCTGGAAACACCATATATTTT; CDR3 protein: CASSPWGVSSSGNTIYF
clone size: NA; J gene: TRBJ2-3; D gene: TRBD2; V gene: TRBV10-3; CDR3 DNA: TGTGCCACAACCCTGACCGCGCGGGAGAACACAGATACGCAGTATTTT; CDR3 protein: CATTLTARENTDTQYF
clone size: few; J gene: TRBJ1-5; D gene: TRBD1; V gene: TRBV14; CDR3 DNA: TGTGCCAGCAGCCAAGATCGTGGACAGGGGACTCAGCCCCAGCATTTT; CDR3 protein: CASSQDRGQGTQPQHF
clone size: NA; J gene: TRBJ1-2; D gene: TRBD1; V gene: TRBV9; CDR3 DNA: TGTGCCAGCACCCGAGACAGGGGCTCTAACTATGGCTACACCTTC; CDR3 protein: CASTRDRGSNYGYTF
clone size: few; J gene: TRBJ1-5; D gene: TRBD1; V gene: TRBV19; CDR3 DNA: TGTGCCAGTAGTATGGGACAGGGGGCATTTCAGCCCCAGCATTTT; CDR3 protein: CASSMGQGAFQPQHF
clone size: NA; J gene: TRBJ2-3; D gene: NA; V gene: TRBV3-1/TRBV3-2; CDR3 DNA: TGTGCCAGCAGCCACGAGGGAGATACGCAGTATTTT; CDR3 protein: CASSHEGDTQYF
clone size: NA; J gene: TRBJ1-4; D gene: NA; V gene: TRBV9; CDR3 DNA: TGTGCCAGCAGCGTAATGGGGGCTAGGAATGAAAAACTGTTTTTT; CDR3 protein: CASSVMGARNEKLFF
clone size: NA; J gene: TRBJ1-2; D gene: NA; V gene: TRBV19; CDR3 DNA: TGTGCCAGTAGTATCGCCGGAGCCTATGGCTACACCTTC; CDR3 protein: CASSIAGAYGYTF
clone size: NA; J gene: TRBJ2-1; D gene: NA; V gene: TRBV29-1; CDR3 DNA: TGCAGCGTCTTGGACAGCAGCTCCTACAATGAGCAGTTCTTC; CDR3 protein: CSVLDSSSYNEQFF
clone size: NA; J gene: TRBJ2-2; D gene: NA; V gene: TRBV3-1/TRBV3-2; CDR3 DNA: TGTGCCAGCAGCCAAGTCCTAACAGGGCCCGGGGAGCTGTTTTTT; CDR3 protein: CASSQVLTGPGELFF
clone size: NA; J gene: TRBJ2-1; D gene: NA; V gene: TRBV19; CDR3 DNA: TGTGCCAGTAATCGGCGGGAAGGTTTCTACAATGAGCAGTTCTTC; CDR3 protein: CASNRREGFYNEQFF
clone size: NA; J gene: TRBJ1-1; D gene: NA; V gene: TRBV28; CDR3 DNA: TGTGCCAGCAGTGGGGGAGGGGCAGCGAACACTGAAGCTTTCTTT; CDR3 protein: CASSGGGAANTEAFF
clone size: NA; J gene: TRBJ2-3; D gene: TRBD1; V gene: TRBV4-1; CDR3 DNA: TGCGCCAGCAGCCAAGATGGGACAGGGGGCTGGGATACGCAGTATTTT; CDR3 protein: CASSQDGTGGWDTQYF
clone size: NA; J gene: TRBJ2-1; D gene: NA; V gene: TRBV5-6; CDR3 DNA: TGTGCCAGCAGCTTGTTGGCAGGGTCCGGTGAGCAGTTCTTC; CDR3 protein: CASSLLAGSGEQFF
clone size: few; J gene: TRBJ1-2; D gene: TRBD1; V gene: TRBV18; CDR3 DNA: TGTGCCAGCTCACTGGGACAGGGGGCCTTCTCTAACTATGGCTACACCTTC; CDR3 protein: CASSLGQGAFSNYGYTF
clone size: few; J gene: TRBJ1-5; D gene: NA; V gene: TRBV7-6; CDR3 DNA: TGTGCCAGCAGCTTAGCCGGGGAGCAGCCCCAGCATTTT; CDR3 protein: CASSLAGEQPQHF
clone size: NA; J gene: TRBJ2-1; D gene: TRBD2; V gene: TRBV19; CDR3 DNA: TGTGCCAGTAGTGCCACTAGCGGGGGTATCTCCTACAATGAGCAGTTCTTC; CDR3 protein: CASSATSGGISYNEQFF
clone size: NA; J gene: TRBJ2-7; D gene: NA; V gene: TRBV7-2; CDR3 DNA: TGTGCCAGCAGCTTAGTCAACAGCTACGAGCAGTACTTC; CDR3 protein: CASSLVNSYEQYF
clone size: few; J gene: TRBJ2-7; D gene: TRBD1; V gene: TRBV5-4; CDR3 DNA: TGTGCCAGCAGCTTGGCGAACCTGATCCGGGACAGCCACTACGAGCAGTACTTC; CDR3 protein: CASSLANLIRDSHYEQYF
clone size: NA; J gene: TRBJ2-7; D gene: NA; V gene: TRBV7-2; CDR3 DNA: TGTGCCAGCAGCTTAGACGACATTACCTACGAGCAGTACTTC; CDR3 protein: CASSLDDITYEQYF
clone size: NA; J gene: TRBJ1-1; D gene: TRBD1; V gene: TRBV6-5; CDR3 DNA: TGTGCCAGCAGACAGGGGGGTACTGAAGCTTTCTTT; CDR3 protein: CASRQGGTEAFF
clone size: NA; J gene: TRBJ1-5; D gene: NA; V gene: TRBV28; CDR3 DNA: TGTGCCAGCAGCCCGGGACTGGGGAATCAGCCCCAGCATTTT; CDR3 protein: CASSPGLGNQPQHF
clone size: NA; J gene: TRBJ1-1; D gene: TRBD1; V gene: TRBV4-3; CDR3 DNA: TGCGCCAGCAGCCCGCAGGGGGACACAAACACTGAAGCTTTCTTT; CDR3 protein: CASSPQGDTNTEAFF
clone size: NA; J gene: TRBJ1-1; D gene: NA; V gene: TRBV7-9; CDR3 DNA: TGTGCCAGCAGCTTAGGAGGCAGGGACACTGAAGCTTTCTTT; CDR3 protein: CASSLGGRDTEAFF
clone size: NA; J gene: TRBJ2-7; D gene: NA; V gene: TRBV29-1; CDR3 DNA: TGCAGCGTTGAGATGGACAGCTCCTACGAGCAGTACTTC; CDR3 protein: CSVEMDSSYEQYF
clone size: NA; J gene: TRBJ1-2; D gene: NA; V gene: TRBV5-1; CDR3 DNA: TGCGCCAGCAGCGAGACAGACCCTAGCTATGGCTACACCTTC; CDR3 protein: CASSETDPSYGYTF
clone size: NA; J gene: TRBJ2-3; D gene: TRBD1; V gene: TRBV5-1; CDR3 DNA: TGCGCCAGCAGCTTGGGGCAGGGGGGCACAGATACGCAGTATTTT; CDR3 protein: CASSLGQGGTDTQYF
clone size: NA; J gene: TRBJ2-7; D gene: TRBD1; V gene: TRBV4-3; CDR3 DNA: TGCGCCAGCAGCCATGGGACAGGTAGTGACGAGCAGTACTTC; CDR3 protein: CASSHGTGSDEQYF
clone size: NA; J gene: TRBJ1-5; D gene: NA; V gene: TRBV28; CDR3 DNA: TGTGCCAGCAGTTTGGGGCAGTCTCACCAGCCCCAGCATTTT; CDR3 protein: CASSLGQSHQPQHF
clone size: NA; J gene: TRBJ2-7; D gene: NA; V gene: TRBV18; CDR3 DNA: TGTGCCAGCTCACCACCCGCGGGGTGGTCTTCCTACGAGCAGTACTTC; CDR3 protein: CASSPPAGWSSYEQYF
clone size: NA; J gene: TRBJ1-2; D gene: NA; V gene: TRBV7-8; CDR3 DNA: TGTGCCAGCAGCTCGGGACAATCTAACTATGGCTACACCTTC; CDR3 protein: CASSSGQSNYGYTF